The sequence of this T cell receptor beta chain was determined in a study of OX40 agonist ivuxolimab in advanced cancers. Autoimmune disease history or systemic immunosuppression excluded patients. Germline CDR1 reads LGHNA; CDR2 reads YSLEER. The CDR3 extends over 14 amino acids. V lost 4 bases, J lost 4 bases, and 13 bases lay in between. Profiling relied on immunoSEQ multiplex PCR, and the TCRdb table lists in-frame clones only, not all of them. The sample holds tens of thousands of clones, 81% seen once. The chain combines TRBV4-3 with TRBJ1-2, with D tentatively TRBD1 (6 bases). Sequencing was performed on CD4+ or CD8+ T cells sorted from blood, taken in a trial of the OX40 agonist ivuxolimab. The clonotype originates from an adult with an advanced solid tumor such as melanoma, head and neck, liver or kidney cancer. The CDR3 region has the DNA TGCGCCAGCAGCCCGTCGAGGGGGGGCTATGGCTACACCTTC. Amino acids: CASSPSRGGYGYTF.